The clone carrying this TCR beta chain was seen at least ten times. Its antigen is not known. A second PCR, run for roughly 7 to 12 cycles, used a sample-barcoded 5' primer plus a J-beta primer mix. Each cDNA molecule carried a tag from a template-switch adaptor that contained 12 random nucleotides. TCRdb reprocessed the 5' RACE reads via MiXCR and lists one record per CDR3 protein. The repertoire consists of some 940,000 distinct CDR3 sequences, with around 29% occurring once and the leading ten covering 10% to 13%. This entry is derived from a study of blood T cells in healthy people across ages. Findings and limits, study-wide: Significant beta diversity loss was already apparent by age around 40, declining roughly linearly.

The same sample was also studied in work on T cells of mothers and their children. In that study: Not a single persistent microchimeric T cell clone was detected.

The source material was blood. The clonotype originates from a middle-aged woman in good health.

CDR3 DNA sequence: TGTGCCAGCAGTTACAACAGAGAGACCTACGAGCAGTACTTC. It codes for CASSYNRETYEQYF. J is TRBJ2-7 and V is TRBV6-5, with unresolved D. With 2 bases removed from V and 2 bases from J, the gap between germline ends came to 10 bases. The CDR3 runs to 14 residues. Germline CDR1 and CDR2: MNHEY and SVGAGI.